Below, 7 T cell receptor beta chains from the same sample are listed, as sequenced in a study of OX40 agonist ivuxolimab in advanced cancers. Repertoires were generated with immunoSEQ multiplex PCR, while TCRdb's copy carries only in-frame clones and drops some. Counted here are about 57,000 clones, 85% to 90% occurring once; the ten biggest clones make up 0.37%. This specimen consisted of CD4+ or CD8+ T cells sorted from blood, obtained in a trial of the OX40 agonist ivuxolimab. The receptors shown here come from an adult with an advanced solid tumor such as melanoma, head and neck, liver or kidney cancer.

The V and J genes are TRBV2 and TRBJ2-7; D not resolved. CDR1 SNHLY and CDR2 FYNNEI come from the germline V gene. The CDR3 contains 13 residues. Trimming took off 7 bases at V and 1 base at J, with 11 bases between the two ends. In nucleotides, the CDR3 is TGTGCCAGCACACAAGGGTATTCCTACGAGCAGTACTTC. It codes for CASTQGYSYEQYF.

J is TRBJ1-1 and V is TRBV18; 8 bases fit TRBD1. V lost 0 bases, J lost 5 bases, and 5 bases stayed unmatched. The CDR3 consists of 15 residues. The V gene's germline CDR1 is KGHSH and CDR2 LQKENI. DNA of the CDR3: TGTGCCAGCTCACCACCGTCGACAGGGGCGACTGAAGCTTTCTTT. This gives the protein CASSPPSTGATEAFF.

This chain connects TRBV6-5 to TRBJ2-4; D possibly corresponds to TRBD1 (6 bases). The V and J ends lost 5 bases and 2 bases respectively, with 10 bases between them. This CDR3 comprises 14 residues. Germline V gene sequence: CDR1 MNHEY, CDR2 SVGAGI. The CDR3 nucleotides are TGTGCCAGCAGTCCCAGGGGACCCAAAAACATTCAGTACTTC. As protein: CASSPRGPKNIQYF.

This chain links TRBV5-1 with TRBJ1-2; D might be TRBD1 (5 bases). The CDR3 has 13 residues. The V gene lost 4 bases and the J gene lost 8 bases, with 15 bases spanning the gap. The germline CDR1 and CDR2 sequences are SGHRS and YFSETQ. The CDR3 bases are TGCGCCAGCAGCACATCTCCCGACAGCGGCTACACCTTC. Protein: CASSTSPDSGYTF.

This chain joins TRBV6-5 and TRBJ2-7, with D tentatively TRBD2 (5 bases). This CDR3 region has 13 residues. V gave up 7 bases and J gave up 0 bases, with 10 bases separating them. The germline V gene has CDR1 MNHEY and CDR2 SVGAGI. CDR3 sequence: CASTTGSSYEQYF. The CDR3 region has the DNA TGTGCCAGCACAACGGGATCCTCCTACGAGCAGTACTTC.

The CDR3 DNA follows: TGTGCCAGCAGTGTTACTCGCACAGATACGCAGTATTTT. Its translation: CASSVTRTDTQYF. The V call is TRBV6-1, the J call TRBJ2-3; D is uncertain. The CDR3 is made up of 13 amino acids. CDR1 is MNHNS and CDR2 is SASEGT in the germline V gene. V gave up 4 bases and J gave up 1 base, with 6 bases separating them.

V is TRBV9 and J is TRBJ2-7; D is unclear. V lost 4 bases and J lost 3, with 14 bases in between. Germline CDR1 and CDR2: SGDLS and YYNGEE. The CDR3 sequence is 14 residues long. The CDR3 spells CASSPGTFVYEQYF. The CDR3 coding sequence is TGTGCCAGCAGCCCAGGAACCTTCGTCTACGAGCAGTACTTC.